Each of the 31 T cell receptor beta chains below was sequenced from the same sample in a study of identifying expanded T cells in peripheral blood. The assay was immunoSEQ multiplex PCR, and TCRdb's table has in-frame clones only and misses some. The sample contains some 120,000 clones, roughly 84% of which appear only once. The sample consisted of blood. The receptors derive from a person aged 18 to 75 in good health.

This clone has just a few counts. This chain connects TRBV5-6 to TRBJ1-1; D is perhaps TRBD1 (5 bases). Germline loops: CDR1 SGHDT, CDR2 YYEEEE. Trimming cost V 4 bases and J 8 bases, with 18 bases left between them. This CDR3 contains 14 residues. CDR3 sequence reads: CASSPGTEVREAFF. CDR3 DNA: TGTGCCAGCAGCCCGGGGACGGAGGTCCGGGAAGCTTTCTTT.

This chain uses TRBV19 with TRBJ2-4, with TRBD2 as a possible D gene (5 bases). This CDR3 contains 13 residues. Trimming took off 5 bases at V and 10 bases at J, with 15 bases between the two ends. The germline V gene encodes CDR1 LNHDA and CDR2 SQIVND (reference sequence). The CDR3 region has the DNA TGTGCCAGTAGTCCCGTAGAGGGCTTAATTCAGTACTTC. Its translation is CASSPVEGLIQYF.

This sequence joins TRBV5-6 and TRBJ1-6; D is undetermined. V lost 0 bases to trimming and J lost 10 bases, with 8 bases between them. This CDR3 contains 13 residues. Germline CDR1 is SGHDT and CDR2 is YYEEEE. The CDR3 DNA sequence: TGTGCCAGCAGCTTGGGTCCGGGGTCACCCCTCCACTTT. As protein: CASSLGPGSPLHF.

The CDR3 nucleotides are TGTGCCACCGGGTTCGATGAGCAGTTCTTC. Protein product: CATGFDEQFF. This chain uses TRBV6-5 with TRBJ2-1; D is ambiguous. V was shortened by 10 bases and J by 8 bases, with 9 bases between the two germline ends. This CDR3 is 10 amino acids long. CDR1 is MNHEY and CDR2 is SVGAGI in the germline V gene.

This clone was counted once. J is TRBJ2-7 and V is TRBV6-5; perhaps D is TRBD1 or TRBD2 (6 bases each). Germline-derived CDR1 and CDR2 are MNHEY and SVGAGI. This CDR3 region has 16 residues. V lost 0 bases to trimming and J lost 0 bases, with 12 bases between them. CDR3 coding DNA: TGTGCCAGCAGTTACTCCGGGGGCCCTCCCTCCTACGAGCAGTACTTC. Translating it yields CASSYSGGPPSYEQYF.

This chain connects TRBV6-1 to TRBJ2-7; D possibly corresponds to TRBD2 (6 bases). V lost 7 bases and J 2 bases, leaving 18 bases between the germline ends. The CDR3 runs 15 residues. CDR1 MNHNS and CDR2 SASEGT come from the germline V gene. The DNA of the CDR3 is TGTGCCAGCACCCCCCCGGGGCGGGACGCCTACGAGCAGTACTTC. Protein: CASTPPGRDAYEQYF.

V is TRBV7-7 and J is TRBJ2-5; D gene uncertain. The CDR3 length is 15 residues. Between the trimmed V and J ends, which lost 5 bases and 4 bases, there was a span of 17 bases. Germline V gives CDR1 SSHAT, CDR2 FNYEAQ (reference sequence). CDR3 sequence (DNA): TGTGCCAGCAGCCTCGGTGGGTGGCGGATAGAGACCCAGTACTTC. Its translation: CASSLGGWRIETQYF.

V is TRBV2 and J is TRBJ1-1; the D gene is possibly TRBD1 (6 bases). Between the trimmed V and J ends, which lost 4 bases and 3 bases, there was a span of 12 bases. Germline V gene lookup returns CDR1 SNHLY and CDR2 FYNNEI. This CDR3 has 14 residues. CDR3 region: CASSVEGGYTEAFF. For the CDR3, the DNA is TGTGCCAGCAGTGTTGAGGGGGGGTACACTGAAGCTTTCTTT.

V gene TRBV27 combines with J gene TRBJ1-5; TRBD1 matches 8 bases. CDR3 length: 17 residues. With V trimmed by 5 bases and J by 4 bases, 13 bases remained unmatched. Germline V gene sequence: CDR1 MNHEY, CDR2 SMNVEV (reference sequence). This chain's CDR3 is CASSHWTGSMANQPQHF. The DNA for the CDR3 is TGTGCCAGCAGTCACTGGACAGGGAGTATGGCTAATCAGCCCCAGCATTTT.

In its sample, this clone was seen once. The genes are TRBV4-3 and TRBJ1-3; D uncertain. The CDR3 sequence is 16 residues long. V was trimmed by 0 bases and J by 7 bases, leaving 16 bases between them. In germline, CDR1 is LGHNA, CDR2 YSLEER. DNA of the CDR3: TGCGCCAGCAGCCAAGATCCCGGACCTTTGGGGAACACCATATATTTT. This codes for CASSQDPGPLGNTIYF.

The chain uses TRBV9 and TRBJ1-1; no clear D gene. V lost 2 bases and J lost 4, with 15 bases in between. Germline values: CDR1 SGDLS, CDR2 YYNGEE. The CDR3 length is 15 residues. The CDR3 DNA reads as TGTGCCAGCAGCGTTGCCCCGAGGGAGGGCACTGAAGCTTTCTTT. It is translated as CASSVAPREGTEAFF.

The rearrangement joins TRBV19 to TRBJ2-3; TRBD2 is a possible D gene (6 bases). This CDR3 has 14 amino acids. The ends were cut back, 6 bases at V and 6 bases at J, with 16 bases in the middle. The germline gives CDR1 LNHDA, CDR2 SQIVND (reference sequence). The CDR3 here is CASSPRDGGDTQYF. CDR3 in DNA: TGTGCCAGTAGCCCCAGGGATGGGGGGGATACGCAGTATTTT.

V is TRBV7-2 and J is TRBJ2-3; the D is unclear. Trimming removed 6 bases at V and 4 bases at J, with 11 bases between. The CDR3 is 13 amino acids. CDR1 is SGHTA and CDR2 is FQGNSA in the germline V gene. The CDR3 DNA reads as TGTGCCAGCAGTTTGACCTATCCAGATACGCAGTATTTT. As protein: CASSLTYPDTQYF.

The chain joins TRBV9 to TRBJ2-2, with D unresolved. The germline CDR1 and CDR2 sequences are SGDLS and YYNGEE. Trimming removed 3 bases from V and 5 bases from J, with 5 bases in between. The CDR3 has 12 residues. The CDR3: CASSAQTGELFF. The CDR3 coding sequence is TGTGCCAGCAGCGCCCAGACCGGGGAGCTGTTTTTT.

J is TRBJ1-2 and V is TRBV4-1, with 7 bases identical to TRBD1. With V trimmed by 3 bases and J by 6 bases, 4 bases remained unmatched. The CDR3 is made up of 13 amino acids. Germline V lookup: CDR1 MGHRA, CDR2 YSYEKL. The CDR3 DNA is TGCGCCAGCAGCCACCCAGGGGGAGATGGCTACACCTTC. Amino acids: CASSHPGGDGYTF.

The chain links TRBV18 to TRBJ1-2, with TRBD1 matching over 7 bases. Germline loops: CDR1 KGHSH, CDR2 LQKENI. V was pared by 3 bases and J by 5 bases, with 9 bases of the junction left unmatched. There are 15 residues in the CDR3. The CDR3 region is CASSPNTGAWYGYTF. The DNA of the CDR3 is TGTGCCAGCTCACCGAATACAGGGGCGTGGTATGGCTACACCTTC. The whole variable domain, remainder taken from reference TRBV18 and TRBJ1-2, is NAGVMQNPRHLVRRRGQEARLRCSPMKGHSHVYWYRQLPEEGLKFMVYLQKENIIDESGMPKERFSAEFPKEGPSILRIQQVVRGDSAAYFCASSPNTGAWYGYTFGSGTRLTVV.

The CDR3 is CASSQDLTGTRSPLHF. The DNA of the CDR3 is TGCGCCAGCAGCCAAGATTTGACAGGGACGCGGTCACCCCTCCACTTT. The chain employs TRBV4-3 and TRBJ1-6, with 7 positions matching TRBD1. The V gene end was trimmed by 0 bases and the J gene end by 10 bases; junction bases not matched to a gene: 9. Looked up from germline, CDR1 is LGHNA and CDR2 is YSLEER. The CDR3 is made up of 16 amino acids.

This sequence joins TRBV11-2 and TRBJ2-7, with D uncertain. Deletions cut 7 bases from V and 6 bases from J, with 13 bases between. This CDR3 is 12 amino acids long. Germline V gene data show CDR1 as SGHAT and CDR2 as FQNNGV. CDR3 DNA sequence: TGTGCCAGCACCCGGCGCGGTGGCGAGCAGTACTTC. It encodes CASTRRGGEQYF.

The chain joins TRBV5-1 to TRBJ2-7; no definite D call. CDR3 length: 14 residues. Germline loops: CDR1 SGHRS, CDR2 YFSETQ. Trimming shortened V by 1 base and J by 0 bases, and 8 bases separated the two germline ends. Here the CDR3 reads CASSLQAISYEQYF. CDR3 sequence (DNA): TGCGCCAGCAGCTTGCAAGCTATCTCCTACGAGCAGTACTTC.

The rearrangement links TRBV4-3 to TRBJ2-7; 7 positions match TRBD1. This CDR3 has 14 residues. The germline V gene has CDR1 LGHNA and CDR2 YSLEER. After removal of 1 base from V and 4 bases from J, the junction contained 4 bases not matched to a gene. The CDR3: CASSQGPGGYEQYF. The CDR3 DNA reads as TGCGCCAGCAGCCAAGGCCCAGGGGGTTACGAGCAGTACTTC.

The genes are TRBV5-6 and TRBJ1-2; D remains ambiguous. This CDR3 contains 12 residues. Looked up from germline, CDR1 is SGHDT and CDR2 is YYEEEE. Trimming pared 5 bases from V and 3 bases from J, leaving 8 bases between. DNA for the CDR3: TGTGCCAGCAGGTTCAATCACTATGGCTACACCTTC. This gives the protein CASRFNHYGYTF.

The chain employs TRBV9 and TRBJ1-1; TRBD1 matches 9 bases. This CDR3 is built from 15 residues. Germline loops: CDR1 SGDLS, CDR2 YYNGEE. V shed 4 bases, J shed 1 base, and the junction held 5 bases outside the gene matches. CDR3 nucleotides: TGTGCCAGCAGCCCGGTGGGACAGGGGAACACTGAAGCTTTCTTT. It translates to CASSPVGQGNTEAFF.

The chain employs TRBV6-5 and TRBJ1-2; a possible D gene is TRBD1 (5 bases). Germline CDR1 reads MNHEY; CDR2 reads SVGAGI. V lost 3 bases and J lost 7, with 18 bases in between. The CDR3 is 15 amino acids. CDR3 protein: CASSYRIQDFSGYTF. The CDR3 region has the DNA TGTGCCAGCAGTTATCGTATACAGGACTTCTCTGGCTACACCTTC.

This clone occurred a few times. This chain connects TRBV7-2 to TRBJ2-2; no clear D gene. V was trimmed by 1 base and J by 6 bases, leaving 9 bases between them. Germline V gives CDR1 SGHTA, CDR2 FQGNSA. The CDR3 has 14 amino acids. The CDR3 here is CASSLVLSPGELFF. The CDR3 bases are TGTGCCAGCAGCTTAGTCCTCTCCCCCGGGGAGCTGTTTTTT.

The chain recombines TRBV7-2 with TRBJ2-7; D is possibly TRBD2 (5 bases). The length of the CDR3 is 11 residues. Germline CDR1 SGHTA, CDR2 FQGNSA. Trimming removed 3 bases from V and 7 bases from J, with 7 bases in between. DNA for the CDR3: TGTGCCAGCAGCTTCGGGGAAGAGCAGTACTTC. The encoded protein is CASSFGEEQYF.

The rearrangement uses TRBV5-8 and TRBJ1-1, with D possibly matching TRBD1 (6 bases). The V and J ends lost 7 bases and 3 bases respectively, with 25 bases between them. Germline V lookup: CDR1 SGHTS, CDR2 YDEGEE. The length of the CDR3 is 17 residues. The CDR3 DNA reads as TGTGCCAGCCCCGGAGAGGGGGGCGGTACAGAGGACACTGAAGCTTTCTTT. It specifies CASPGEGGGTEDTEAFF.

This chain joins TRBV7-2 and TRBJ1-1; D might be TRBD1 (5 bases). The CDR3 spans 15 residues. Trimming removed 4 bases from V and 8 bases from J, with 20 bases in between. The germline V gene has CDR1 SGHTA and CDR2 FQGNSA. The CDR3 sequence: CASSWNPGRMSEAFF. The CDR3 DNA sequence: TGTGCCAGCAGCTGGAACCCGGGACGGATGTCGGAAGCTTTCTTT.

In this sample, this clone turned up a few times. The chain recombines TRBV7-2 with TRBJ2-3; no clear D. Trimming pared 2 bases from V and 1 base from J, leaving 7 bases between. CDR3 size: 14 residues. The V gene's germline CDR1 is SGHTA and CDR2 FQGNSA. This CDR3 is CASSLRGGTDTQYF. CDR3 in DNA: TGTGCCAGCAGCTTACGAGGTGGCACAGATACGCAGTATTTT.

The chain joins TRBV7-8 to TRBJ2-3; TRBD1 or TRBD2 may be the D gene (6 bases each). CDR3 size: 16 residues. Germline V lookup: CDR1 SGHVS, CDR2 FQNEAQ. V was trimmed by 5 bases and J by 4 bases, leaving 19 bases between them. In DNA form, the CDR3 reads TGTGCCAGCAGCCTGGGGGGCCTTTATTTCGCAGATACGCAGTATTTT. This translates into CASSLGGLYFADTQYF.

The chain recombines TRBV19 with TRBJ1-2, with D possibly TRBD1 on 5 matching bases. This CDR3 comprises 13 residues. The ends were cut back, 8 bases at V and 4 bases at J, with 14 bases in the middle. CDR1 and CDR2 (germline): LNHDA, SQIVND (reference sequence). The CDR3 spells CASHQSGTYGYTF. The CDR3 DNA reads TGTGCCAGTCACCAATCAGGGACCTATGGCTACACCTTC.

This clone was counted only a few times. CDR3 coding DNA: TGTGCCACCAGCAGAGATCAGGGTTCACCCCTCCACTTT. This translates into CATSRDQGSPLHF. The chain employs TRBV15 and TRBJ1-6; TRBD1 might be the D (5 bases). The CDR3 runs 13 residues. CDR1 LNHNV and CDR2 YYDKDF come from the germline V gene (reference sequence). Between the trimmed V and J ends, which lost 0 bases and 9 bases, there was a span of 6 bases. The full variable domain, with the rest looked up from reference TRBV15 and TRBJ1-6, is DAMVIQNPRYQVTQFGKPVTLSCSQTLNHNVMYWYQQKSSQAPKLLFHYYDKDFNNEADTPDNFQSRRPNTSFCFLDIRSPGLGDTAMYLCATSRDQGSPLHFGNGTRLTVT.